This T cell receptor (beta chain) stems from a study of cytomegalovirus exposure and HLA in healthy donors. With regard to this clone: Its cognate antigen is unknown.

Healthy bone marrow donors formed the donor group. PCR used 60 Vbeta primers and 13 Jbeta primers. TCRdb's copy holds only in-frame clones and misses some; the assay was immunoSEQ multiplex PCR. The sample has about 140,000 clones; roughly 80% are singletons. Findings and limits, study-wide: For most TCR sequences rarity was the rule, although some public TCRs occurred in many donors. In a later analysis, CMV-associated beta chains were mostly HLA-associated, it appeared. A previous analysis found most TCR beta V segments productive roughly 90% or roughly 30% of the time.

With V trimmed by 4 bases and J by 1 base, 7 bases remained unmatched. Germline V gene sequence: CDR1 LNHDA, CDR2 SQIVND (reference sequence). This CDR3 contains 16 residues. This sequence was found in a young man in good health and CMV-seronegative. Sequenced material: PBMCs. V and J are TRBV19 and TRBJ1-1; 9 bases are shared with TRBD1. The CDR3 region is CASSTDRGSRNTEAFF. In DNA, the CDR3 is TGTGCCAGTAGTACCGACAGGGGGTCAAGGAACACTGAAGCTTTCTTT.